A single T cell receptor beta chain is shown here with its context. This sample includes further DNA sequences coding for the same CDR3. Time point here: baseline pretreatment blood. Treatment denoted: 15 Gy SBRT to primary tumor, nephrectomy 4 weeks later. The data originate from a study of radiation and T cells in renal cell carcinoma. The table came from immunoSEQ multiplex PCR; TCRdb's copy has only in-frame clones and leaves some out. The sample carries around 140,000 clones, approximately 90% recorded once. Sequences were derived from blood, sampled from a patient whose treatment included radiotherapy and nephrectomy. This receptor was identified in a woman aged 70-85 years with renal cell carcinoma.

For the CDR3, the DNA is TGCAGTGTCCCGCTCGTAGAGACCCAGTACTTC. The encoded protein is CSVPLVETQYF. V and J are TRBV20-1 and TRBJ2-5, with no clear D. The CDR3 covers 11 residues. The germline V gene has CDR1 DFQATT and CDR2 SNEGSKA (reference sequence). Trimming took off 7 bases at V and 4 bases at J, with 10 bases between the two ends.